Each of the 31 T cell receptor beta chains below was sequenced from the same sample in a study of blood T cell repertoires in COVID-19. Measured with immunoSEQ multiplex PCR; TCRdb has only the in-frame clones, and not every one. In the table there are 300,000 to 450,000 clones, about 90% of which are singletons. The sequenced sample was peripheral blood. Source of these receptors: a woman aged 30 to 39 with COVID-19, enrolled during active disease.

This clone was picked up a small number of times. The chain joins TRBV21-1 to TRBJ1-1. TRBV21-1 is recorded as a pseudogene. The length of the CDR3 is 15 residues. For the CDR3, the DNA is TGTGCCAGCAGCAAATCGGCAGGGAGGATTTCTGAAGCTTTCTTT. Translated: CASSKSAGRISEAFF.

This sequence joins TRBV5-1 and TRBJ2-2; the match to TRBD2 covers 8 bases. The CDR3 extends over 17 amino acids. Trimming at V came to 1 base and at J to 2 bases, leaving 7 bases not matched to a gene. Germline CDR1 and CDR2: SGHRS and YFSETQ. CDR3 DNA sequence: TGCGCCAGCAGCTTGATATTGACTAGCGTAAACACCGGGGAGCTGTTTTTT. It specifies CASSLILTSVNTGELFF.

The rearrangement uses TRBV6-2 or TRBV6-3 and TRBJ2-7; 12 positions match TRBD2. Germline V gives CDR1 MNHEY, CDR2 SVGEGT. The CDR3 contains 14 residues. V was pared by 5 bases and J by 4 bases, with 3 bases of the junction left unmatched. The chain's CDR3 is CASSVGTSGYEQYF. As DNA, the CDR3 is TGTGCCAGCAGTGTCGGGACTAGCGGGTACGAGCAGTACTTC.

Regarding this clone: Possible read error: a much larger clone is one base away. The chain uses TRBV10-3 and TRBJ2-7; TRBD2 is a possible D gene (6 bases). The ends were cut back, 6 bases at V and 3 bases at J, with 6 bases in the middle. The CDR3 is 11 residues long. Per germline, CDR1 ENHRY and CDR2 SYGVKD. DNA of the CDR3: TGTGCCATCAGGGACTACTACGAGCAGTACTTC. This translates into CAIRDYYEQYF.

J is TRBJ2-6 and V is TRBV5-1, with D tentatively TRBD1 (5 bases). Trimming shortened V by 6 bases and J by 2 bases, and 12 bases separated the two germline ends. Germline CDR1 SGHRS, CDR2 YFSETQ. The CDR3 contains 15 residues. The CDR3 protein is CASNKPGTGANVLTF. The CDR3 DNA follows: TGCGCCAGCAACAAACCAGGGACTGGGGCCAACGTCCTGACTTTC.

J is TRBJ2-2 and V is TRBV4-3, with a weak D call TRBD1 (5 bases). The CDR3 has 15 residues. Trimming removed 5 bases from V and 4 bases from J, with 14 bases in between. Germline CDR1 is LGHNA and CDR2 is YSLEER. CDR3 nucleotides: TGCGCCAGCAGCTTGTTAGCTCAGGGCACCGGGGAGCTGTTTTTT. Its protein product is CASSLLAQGTGELFF.

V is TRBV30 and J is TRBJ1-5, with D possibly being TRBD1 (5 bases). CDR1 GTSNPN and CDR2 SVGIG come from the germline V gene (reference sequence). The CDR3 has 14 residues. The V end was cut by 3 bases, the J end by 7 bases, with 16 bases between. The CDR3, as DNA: TGTGCCTGGAGCCGGCCAGGGCGGATACAGCCCCAGCATTTT. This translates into CAWSRPGRIQPQHF.

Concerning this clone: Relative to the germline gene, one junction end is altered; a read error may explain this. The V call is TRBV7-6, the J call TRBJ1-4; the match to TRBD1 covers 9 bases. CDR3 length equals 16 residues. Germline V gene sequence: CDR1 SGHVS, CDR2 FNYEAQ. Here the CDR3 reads CASSIATGTGREKLFF. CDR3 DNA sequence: TGTGCCAGCAGCATAGCCACCGGGACAGGGCGTGAAAAACTGTTTTTT.

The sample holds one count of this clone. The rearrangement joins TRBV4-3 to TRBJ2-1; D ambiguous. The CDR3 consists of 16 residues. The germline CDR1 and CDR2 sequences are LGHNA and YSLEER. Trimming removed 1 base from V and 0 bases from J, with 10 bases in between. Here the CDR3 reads CASSQAAAGSYNEQFF. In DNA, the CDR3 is TGCGCCAGCAGCCAAGCTGCGGCTGGCTCCTACAATGAGCAGTTCTTC.

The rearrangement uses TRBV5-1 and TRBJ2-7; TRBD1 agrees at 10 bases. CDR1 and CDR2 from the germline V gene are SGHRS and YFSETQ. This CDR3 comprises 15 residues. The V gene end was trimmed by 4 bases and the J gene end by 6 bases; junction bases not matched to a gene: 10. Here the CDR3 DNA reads TGCGCCAGCAGCCCCTTAGGACAGGGGGATGGCGAGCAGTACTTC. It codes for CASSPLGQGDGEQYF.

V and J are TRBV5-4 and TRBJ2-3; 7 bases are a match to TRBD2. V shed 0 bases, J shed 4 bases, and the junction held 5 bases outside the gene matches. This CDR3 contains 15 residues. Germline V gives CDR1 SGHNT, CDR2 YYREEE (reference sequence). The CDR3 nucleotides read TGTGCCAGCAGCTTGGGGCGGGAGACCCCAGATACGCAGTATTTT. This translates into CASSLGRETPDTQYF.

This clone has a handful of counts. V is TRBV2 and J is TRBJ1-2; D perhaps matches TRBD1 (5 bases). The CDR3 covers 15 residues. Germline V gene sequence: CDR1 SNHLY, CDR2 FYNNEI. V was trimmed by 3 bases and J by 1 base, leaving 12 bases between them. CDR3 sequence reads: CASSEGGSNNYGYTF. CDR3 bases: TGTGCCAGCAGTGAGGGGGGATCCAATAACTATGGCTACACCTTC.

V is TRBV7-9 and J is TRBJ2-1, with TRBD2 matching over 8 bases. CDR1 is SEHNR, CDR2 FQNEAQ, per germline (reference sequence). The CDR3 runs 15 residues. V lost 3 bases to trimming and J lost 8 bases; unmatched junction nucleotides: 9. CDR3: CASSFDSGRRYEQFF. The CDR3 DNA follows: TGTGCCAGCAGCTTTGACAGCGGGAGACGGTATGAGCAGTTCTTC.

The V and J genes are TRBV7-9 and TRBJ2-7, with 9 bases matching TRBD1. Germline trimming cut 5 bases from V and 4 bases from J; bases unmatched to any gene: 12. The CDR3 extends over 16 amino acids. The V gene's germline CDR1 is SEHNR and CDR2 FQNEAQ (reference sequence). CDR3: CASSPYQGTGLYEQYF. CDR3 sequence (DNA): TGTGCCAGCAGCCCCTATCAAGGGACAGGGTTGTACGAGCAGTACTTC.

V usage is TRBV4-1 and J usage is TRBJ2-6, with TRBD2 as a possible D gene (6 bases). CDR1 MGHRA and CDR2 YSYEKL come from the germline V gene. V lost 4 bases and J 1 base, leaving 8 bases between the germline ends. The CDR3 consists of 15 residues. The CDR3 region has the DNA TGCGCCAGCAGCCCGAGCGGGTCTGGGGCCAACGTCCTGACTTTC. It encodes CASSPSGSGANVLTF.

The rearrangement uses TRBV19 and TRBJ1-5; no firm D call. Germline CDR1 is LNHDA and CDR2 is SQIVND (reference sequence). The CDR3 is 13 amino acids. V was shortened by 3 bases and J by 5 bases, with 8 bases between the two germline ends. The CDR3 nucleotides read TGTGCCAGTAGTATCTTGGGCGATCAGCCCCAGCATTTT. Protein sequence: CASSILGDQPQHF.

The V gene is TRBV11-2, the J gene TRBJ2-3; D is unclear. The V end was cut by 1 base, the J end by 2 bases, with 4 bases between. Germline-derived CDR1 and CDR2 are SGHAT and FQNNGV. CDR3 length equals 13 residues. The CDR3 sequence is CASSLAYTDTQYF. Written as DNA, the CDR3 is TGTGCCAGCAGCTTAGCGTACACAGATACGCAGTATTTT. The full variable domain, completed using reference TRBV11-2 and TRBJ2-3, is EAGVAQSPRYKIIEKRQSVAFWCNPISGHATLYWYQQILGQGPKLLIQFQNNGVVDDSQLPKDRFSAERLKGVDSTLKIQPAKLEDSAVYLCASSLAYTDTQYFGPGTRLTVL.

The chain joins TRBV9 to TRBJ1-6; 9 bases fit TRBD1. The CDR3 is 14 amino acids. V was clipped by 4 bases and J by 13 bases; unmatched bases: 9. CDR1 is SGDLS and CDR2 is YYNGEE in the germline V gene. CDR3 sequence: CASSSGTGNGPLHF. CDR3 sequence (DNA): TGTGCCAGCAGCTCGGGGACAGGGAACGGGCCCCTCCACTTT.

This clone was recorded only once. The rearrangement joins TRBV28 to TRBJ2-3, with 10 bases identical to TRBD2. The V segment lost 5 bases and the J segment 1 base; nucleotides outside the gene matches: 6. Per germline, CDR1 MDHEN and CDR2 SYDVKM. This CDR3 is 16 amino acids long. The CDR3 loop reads CASSPPAGGGTDTQYF. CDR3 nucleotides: TGTGCCAGCAGTCCGCCAGCGGGAGGGGGCACAGATACGCAGTATTTT.

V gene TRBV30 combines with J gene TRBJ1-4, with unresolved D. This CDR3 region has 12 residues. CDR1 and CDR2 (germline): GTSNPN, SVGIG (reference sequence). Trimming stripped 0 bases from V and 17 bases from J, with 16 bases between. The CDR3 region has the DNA TGTGCCTGGAGTGTAAACACGGGAGCGTGTTTTTTT. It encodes CAWSVNTGACFF.

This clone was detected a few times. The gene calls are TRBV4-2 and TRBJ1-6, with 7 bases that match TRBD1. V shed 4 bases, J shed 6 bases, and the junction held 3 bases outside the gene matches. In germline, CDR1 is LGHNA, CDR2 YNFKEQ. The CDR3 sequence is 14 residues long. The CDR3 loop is CASSLRDSNSPLHF. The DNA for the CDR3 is TGTGCCAGCAGCCTCCGGGACAGTAATTCACCCCTCCACTTT.

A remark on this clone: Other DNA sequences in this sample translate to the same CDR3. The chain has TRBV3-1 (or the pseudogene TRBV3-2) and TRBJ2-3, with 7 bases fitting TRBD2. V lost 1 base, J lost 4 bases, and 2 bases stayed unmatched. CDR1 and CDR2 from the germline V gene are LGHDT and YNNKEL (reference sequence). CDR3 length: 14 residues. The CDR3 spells CASSQGRGADTQYF. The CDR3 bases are TGTGCCAGCAGCCAAGGCCGGGGGGCAGATACGCAGTATTTT.

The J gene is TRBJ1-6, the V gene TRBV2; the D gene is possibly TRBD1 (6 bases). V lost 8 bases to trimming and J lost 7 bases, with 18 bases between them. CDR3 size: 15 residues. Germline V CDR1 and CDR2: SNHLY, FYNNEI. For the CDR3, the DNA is TGTGCCAGCGCGGTCGGTCAGGGGCCGAATTCACCCCTCCACTTT. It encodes CASAVGQGPNSPLHF.

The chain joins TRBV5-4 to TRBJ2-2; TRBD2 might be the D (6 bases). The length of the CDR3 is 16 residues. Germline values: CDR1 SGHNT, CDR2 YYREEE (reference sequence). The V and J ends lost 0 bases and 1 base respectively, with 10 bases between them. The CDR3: CASSLDASVNTGELFF. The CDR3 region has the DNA TGTGCCAGCAGCTTGGATGCTAGCGTGAACACCGGGGAGCTGTTTTTT.

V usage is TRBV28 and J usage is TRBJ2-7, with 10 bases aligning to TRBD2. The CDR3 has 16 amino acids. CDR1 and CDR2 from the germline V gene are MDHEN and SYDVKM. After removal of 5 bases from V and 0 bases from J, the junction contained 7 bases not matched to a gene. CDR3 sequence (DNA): TGTGCCAGCAGTGCCGTAGCGGGAGGCTTCTCCTACGAGCAGTACTTC. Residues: CASSAVAGGFSYEQYF. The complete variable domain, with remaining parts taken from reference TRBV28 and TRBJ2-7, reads DVKVTQSSRYLVKRTGEKVFLECVQDMDHENMFWYRQDPGLGLRLIYFSYDVKMKEKGDIPEGYSVSREKKERFSLILESASTNQTSMYLCASSAVAGGFSYEQYFGPGTRLTVT.

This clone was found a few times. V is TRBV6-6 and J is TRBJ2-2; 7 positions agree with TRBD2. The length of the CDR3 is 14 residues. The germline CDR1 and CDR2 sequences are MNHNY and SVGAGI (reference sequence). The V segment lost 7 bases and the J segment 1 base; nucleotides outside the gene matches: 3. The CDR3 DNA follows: TGTGCCAGCACTCCGGGAGGGAACACCGGGGAGCTGTTTTTT. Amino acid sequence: CASTPGGNTGELFF.

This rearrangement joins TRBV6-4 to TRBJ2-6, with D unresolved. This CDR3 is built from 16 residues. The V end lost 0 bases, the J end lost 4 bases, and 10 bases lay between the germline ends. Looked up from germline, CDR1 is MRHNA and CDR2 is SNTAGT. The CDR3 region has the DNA TGTGCCAGCAGTGACTCACCGGGTGAGGGGGCCAACGTCCTGACTTTC. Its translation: CASSDSPGEGANVLTF.

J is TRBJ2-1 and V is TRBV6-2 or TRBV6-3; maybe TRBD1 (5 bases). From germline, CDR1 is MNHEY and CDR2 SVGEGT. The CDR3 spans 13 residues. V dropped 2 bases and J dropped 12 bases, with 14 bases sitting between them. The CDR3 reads CASSYPTVLGQFF. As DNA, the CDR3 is TGTGCCAGCAGTTACCCGACAGTTCTCGGGCAGTTCTTC.

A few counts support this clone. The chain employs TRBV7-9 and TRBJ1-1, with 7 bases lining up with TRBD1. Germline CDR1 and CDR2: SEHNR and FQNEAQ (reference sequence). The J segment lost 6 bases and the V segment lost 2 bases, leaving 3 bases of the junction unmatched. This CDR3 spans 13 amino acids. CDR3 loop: CASSLPGGPEAFF. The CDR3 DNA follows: TGTGCCAGCAGCTTACCAGGGGGTCCTGAAGCTTTCTTT.

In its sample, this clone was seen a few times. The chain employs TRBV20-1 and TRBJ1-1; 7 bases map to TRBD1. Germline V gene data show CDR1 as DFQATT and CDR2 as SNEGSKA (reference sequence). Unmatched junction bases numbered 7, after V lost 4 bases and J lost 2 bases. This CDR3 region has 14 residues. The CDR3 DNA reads TGCAGTGCTACTGACAGGGTCACAAACACTGAAGCTTTCTTT. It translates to CSATDRVTNTEAFF.

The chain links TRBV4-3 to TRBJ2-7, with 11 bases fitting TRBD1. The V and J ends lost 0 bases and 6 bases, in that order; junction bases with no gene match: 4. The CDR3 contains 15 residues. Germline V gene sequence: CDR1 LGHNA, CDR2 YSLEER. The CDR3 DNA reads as TGCGCCAGCAGCCAAGAGGGACAGGGGGTTAGCGAGCAGTACTTC. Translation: CASSQEGQGVSEQYF.